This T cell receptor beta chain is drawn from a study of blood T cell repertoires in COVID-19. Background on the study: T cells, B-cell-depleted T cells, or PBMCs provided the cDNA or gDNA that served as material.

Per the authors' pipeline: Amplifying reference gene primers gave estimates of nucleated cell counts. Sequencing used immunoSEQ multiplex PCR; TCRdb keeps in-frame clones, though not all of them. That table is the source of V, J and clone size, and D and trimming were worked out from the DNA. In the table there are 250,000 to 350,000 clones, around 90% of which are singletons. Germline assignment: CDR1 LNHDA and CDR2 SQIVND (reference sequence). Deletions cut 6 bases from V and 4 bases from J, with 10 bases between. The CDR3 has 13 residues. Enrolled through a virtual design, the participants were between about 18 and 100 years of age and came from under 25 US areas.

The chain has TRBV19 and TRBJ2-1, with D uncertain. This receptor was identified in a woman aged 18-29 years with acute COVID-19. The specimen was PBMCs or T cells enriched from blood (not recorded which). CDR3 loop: CASRSSRYNEQFF. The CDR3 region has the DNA TGTGCCAGTAGGAGTAGCCGGTACAATGAGCAGTTCTTC.